The 23 T cell receptor beta chains below all came from one sample that was sequenced in a study of T cells in Graves' hyperthyroidism and ophthalmopathy. TCR beta CDR3 region amplification was performed from RNA transcripts. HTBI primers were used for first-round RT-PCR of the TCR CDR3. TCRdb analysed the multiplex PCR reads with MiXCR anew, one entry per CDR3 protein. The sample lists 300,000 or so distinct CDR3 sequences, over 15% occurring once. Material: blood. These receptors came from a woman aged 55-70 years with Graves' ophthalmopathy.

This chain joins TRBV3-1 and TRBJ1-5, with D perhaps TRBD1 (5 bases). The ends were cut back, 2 bases at V and 3 bases at J, with 8 bases in the middle. Germline assignment: CDR1 LGHDT and CDR2 YNNKEL (reference sequence). This CDR3 region has 14 residues. The CDR3 region has the DNA TGTGCCAGCAGCCAATCAGGGAACAATCAGCCCCAGCATTTT. Its protein product is CASSQSGNNQPQHF.

V is TRBV9 and J is TRBJ2-1, with 7 bases matching TRBD1. The CDR3 length is 15 residues. Germline V gene data show CDR1 as SGDLS and CDR2 as YYNGEE. Losses at the gene ends were 4 bases for V and 4 bases for J; bases not matched to a gene: 8. In DNA, the CDR3 is TGTGCCAGCAGCCTTCGGGACAGCACATACAATGAGCAGTTCTTC. Its protein product is CASSLRDSTYNEQFF.

About this clonotype: A read error may explain this, as a much larger clone is one base away. The CDR3 here is CASRNHTGPPFNTEAFF. In DNA, the CDR3 is TGTGCCAGTAGAAATCATACGGGACCACCCTTTAACACTGAAGCTTTCTTT. The chain has TRBV19 and TRBJ1-1; TRBD1 might be the D (5 bases). The CDR3 has 17 amino acids. Trimming removed 6 bases at V and 2 bases at J, with 22 bases between. CDR1 is LNHDA and CDR2 is SQIVND in the germline V gene (reference sequence).

This clonotype was seen a few times. V usage is TRBV19 and J usage is TRBJ2-7; TRBD2 agrees at 10 bases. This CDR3 spans 15 amino acids. Germline values: CDR1 LNHDA, CDR2 SQIVND (reference sequence). Germline trimming cut 1 base from V and 1 base from J; bases unmatched to any gene: 1. Here the CDR3 DNA reads TGTGCCAGTAGTATAGTACTAGCGGGATCCTACGAGCAGTACTTC. Translating gives CASSIVLAGSYEQYF.

This clonotype came up many times. The chain has TRBV28 and TRBJ2-1; TRBD2 aligns across 9 bases. The V segment lost 8 bases and the J segment 4 bases; nucleotides outside the gene matches: 6. Germline V lookup: CDR1 MDHEN, CDR2 SYDVKM. The CDR3 sequence is 14 residues long. The chain's CDR3 is CASRGTSRYNEQFF. As DNA, the CDR3 is TGTGCCAGCCGAGGGACTAGCAGATACAATGAGCAGTTCTTC.

V gene TRBV5-1 combines with J gene TRBJ2-7; 7 bases map to TRBD1. The CDR3 totals 17 residues. V shed 0 bases and J 2 bases; nucleotides not matched to a gene: 11. Germline V gene lookup returns CDR1 SGHRS and CDR2 YFSETQ. CDR3 region: CASSLGSGTDLTYEQYF. CDR3 coding DNA: TGCGCCAGCAGCTTGGGGTCCGGGACAGACCTTACCTACGAGCAGTACTTC.

J is TRBJ2-7 and V is TRBV3-1, with TRBD1 matching 7 bases. The CDR3 is made up of 16 amino acids. The V gene end was trimmed by 4 bases and the J gene end by 5 bases; junction bases not matched to a gene: 14. The V gene's germline CDR1 is LGHDT and CDR2 YNNKEL (reference sequence). Here the CDR3 DNA reads TGTGCCAGCAGCCCCCGTGGCTACAGGGGTCCCCACGAGCAGTACTTC. Translation: CASSPRGYRGPHEQYF.

This clonotype was seen repeatedly, ten times or more. The chain carries TRBV7-3 and TRBJ1-1, with no clear D. Germline V lookup: CDR1 SGHTA, CDR2 FQGTGA. V lost 5 bases and J 5 bases, leaving 18 bases between the germline ends. CDR3 length equals 15 residues. The CDR3 spells CASSQTRAVGTEAFF. CDR3 nucleotide sequence: TGTGCCAGCAGCCAAACCCGGGCGGTTGGAACTGAAGCTTTCTTT.

This chain links TRBV18 with TRBJ1-1; D remains ambiguous. Germline loops: CDR1 KGHSH, CDR2 LQKENI. The CDR3 totals 13 residues. Trimming removed 8 bases from V and 0 bases from J, with 10 bases in between. The CDR3 DNA sequence: TGTGCCAGCGAACAGAACTTGAACACTGAAGCTTTCTTT. Translated, it gives CASEQNLNTEAFF.

Many counts were recorded for this clonotype. The chain couples TRBV7-2 to TRBJ2-7; D is possibly TRBD1 (6 bases). The CDR3 is 15 amino acids. Per germline, CDR1 SGHTA and CDR2 FQGNSA. Trimming removed 2 bases at V and 4 bases at J, with 15 bases between. CDR3 residues: CASSLQVGGRYEQYF. CDR3 sequence (DNA): TGTGCCAGCAGCTTACAAGTAGGGGGACGATACGAGCAGTACTTC.

This clonotype was seen only a few times. The chain uses TRBV7-2 and TRBJ2-7; D is possibly TRBD2 (6 bases). The V and J ends lost 3 bases and 0 bases respectively, with 15 bases between them. Germline V lookup: CDR1 SGHTA, CDR2 FQGNSA. CDR3 length: 16 residues. The CDR3 region is CTSSFTSGSSSYEQYF. CDR3 in DNA: TGTACCAGCAGCTTTACGAGCGGGTCAAGCTCCTACGAGCAGTACTTC.

This clonotype was recorded at least ten times. The chain uses TRBV7-9 and TRBJ1-2; D is ambiguous. The ends were cut back, 4 bases at V and 5 bases at J, with 8 bases in the middle. The germline V gene encodes CDR1 SEHNR and CDR2 FQNEAQ (reference sequence). The CDR3 sequence is 12 residues long. The chain's CDR3 is CASSSSGYGYTF. The DNA of the CDR3 is TGTGCCAGCAGCTCCTCCGGGTATGGCTACACCTTC.

There are many counts of this clonotype. The gene calls are TRBV9 and TRBJ2-1; the D is unclear. The CDR3 is 13 residues long. Trimming removed 3 bases from V and 6 bases from J, with 10 bases in between. The germline V gene has CDR1 SGDLS and CDR2 YYNGEE. The CDR3 DNA follows: TGTGCCAGCAGCGCCAGCGAAACCAATGAGCAGTTCTTC. Protein product: CASSASETNEQFF.

This clonotype has ten or more counts. The chain employs TRBV11-2 and TRBJ2-1, with D hard to call. Trimming removed 2 bases at V and 6 bases at J, with 14 bases between. CDR1 and CDR2 (germline): SGHAT, FQNNGV. The CDR3 contains 15 residues. The CDR3 DNA reads TGTGCCAGCAGCTTATGGCGGAAAGAGGTCAATGAGCAGTTCTTC. Translation: CASSLWRKEVNEQFF.

At least ten counts were recorded for this clonotype. The CDR3 region has the DNA TGTGCCTGGACCGGCTTTCGGGGGGCGACTGGCTACACCTTC. Residues: CAWTGFRGATGYTF. The gene calls are TRBV30 and TRBJ1-2; D perhaps matches TRBD1 (6 bases). V lost 4 bases, J lost 7 bases, and 19 bases lay in between. This CDR3 is built from 14 residues. Per germline, CDR1 GTSNPN and CDR2 SVGIG (reference sequence). Drawing the rest from reference TRBV30 and TRBJ1-2, the complete variable domain is SQTIHQWPATLVQPVGSPLSLECTVEGTSNPNLYWYRQAAGRGLQLLFYSVGIGQISSEVPQNLSASRPQDRQFILSSKKLLLSDSGFYLCAWTGFRGATGYTFGSGTRLTVV.

This clonotype was counted between two and nine times. This chain uses TRBV20-1 with TRBJ1-4; 8 nucleotides line up with TRBD1. The CDR3 sequence is 15 residues long. After removal of 0 bases from V and 10 bases from J, the junction contained 10 bases not matched to a gene. Per germline, CDR1 DFQATT and CDR2 SNEGSKA (reference sequence). CDR3 amino acids: CSARDRGRGQGKLFF. The CDR3 DNA sequence: TGCAGTGCTAGAGATCGGGGCAGGGGGCAAGGAAAACTGTTTTTT.

This clonotype was recorded many times. The chain uses TRBV6-2 or TRBV6-3 and TRBJ2-7; D ambiguous. Looked up from germline, CDR1 is MNHEY and CDR2 is SVGEGT. This CDR3 is built from 10 residues. The germline V and J ends were trimmed by 10 bases and 1 base, with 5 bases remaining between them. The CDR3 here is CATESYEQYF. The CDR3 DNA reads TGTGCCACCGAATCCTACGAGCAGTACTTC.

Only a few counts were recorded for this clonotype. Germline and junction disagree at one end, which may indicate a read error. The CDR3 DNA follows: TGCGCCAGCAGATTGGGCCTACAGGGTAGCCCGATCGAGCAGTACTTC. Its protein is CASRLGLQGSPIEQYF. V is TRBV5-1 and J is TRBJ2-7, with D maybe TRBD1 (6 bases). Germline CDR1 is SGHRS and CDR2 is YFSETQ. This CDR3 comprises 16 residues.

The V gene is TRBV4-2, the J gene TRBJ1-5; a weak D match, TRBD1 (6 bases). The V gene's germline CDR1 is LGHNA and CDR2 YNFKEQ. The germline V and J ends were trimmed by 1 base and 6 bases, with 10 bases remaining between them. The CDR3 runs to 14 residues. The CDR3 DNA follows: TGTGCCAGCAGCCAAGGGGGGGGCCTTCAGCCCCAGCATTTT. This translates into CASSQGGGLQPQHF.

This chain links TRBV2 with TRBJ2-7; unclear D gene. Germline V lookup: CDR1 SNHLY, CDR2 FYNNEI. Trimming took 7 bases from V and 5 from J, leaving 9 bases between them. CDR3 size: 11 residues. CDR3 sequence reads: CASKGAHEQYF. CDR3 nucleotides: TGTGCCAGCAAGGGTGCTCACGAGCAGTACTTC.

The table lists this clonotype with a few counts. The J gene is TRBJ2-7, the V gene TRBV27; D is possibly TRBD2 (5 bases). Trimming cost V 0 bases and J 2 bases, with 8 bases left between them. The CDR3 totals 14 residues. CDR1 is MNHEY, CDR2 SMNVEV, per germline (reference sequence). The CDR3 DNA is TGTGCCAGCAGTTTATCGGGAGTCCCCTACGAGCAGTACTTC. This codes for CASSLSGVPYEQYF.

This clonotype was picked up a small number of times. The J gene is TRBJ2-7, the V gene TRBV4-1; 9 bases are a match to TRBD2. The CDR3 sequence is 16 residues long. Germline trimming cut 5 bases from V and 2 bases from J; bases unmatched to any gene: 10. Germline loops: CDR1 MGHRA, CDR2 YSYEKL. CDR3 coding DNA: TGCGCCAGCAGCTACGGGACAGCGGGAGGCACCTACGAGCAGTACTTC. Translating it yields CASSYGTAGGTYEQYF.

This clonotype was seen a few times. This chain links TRBV11-2 with TRBJ2-3, with D uncertain. Germline-derived CDR1 and CDR2 are SGHAT and FQNNGV. This CDR3 is built from 11 residues. Deletions cut 6 bases from V and 3 bases from J, with 4 bases between. CDR3 sequence (DNA): TGTGCCAGCAGGAGGACAGATACGCAGTATTTT. As protein: CASRRTDTQYF.